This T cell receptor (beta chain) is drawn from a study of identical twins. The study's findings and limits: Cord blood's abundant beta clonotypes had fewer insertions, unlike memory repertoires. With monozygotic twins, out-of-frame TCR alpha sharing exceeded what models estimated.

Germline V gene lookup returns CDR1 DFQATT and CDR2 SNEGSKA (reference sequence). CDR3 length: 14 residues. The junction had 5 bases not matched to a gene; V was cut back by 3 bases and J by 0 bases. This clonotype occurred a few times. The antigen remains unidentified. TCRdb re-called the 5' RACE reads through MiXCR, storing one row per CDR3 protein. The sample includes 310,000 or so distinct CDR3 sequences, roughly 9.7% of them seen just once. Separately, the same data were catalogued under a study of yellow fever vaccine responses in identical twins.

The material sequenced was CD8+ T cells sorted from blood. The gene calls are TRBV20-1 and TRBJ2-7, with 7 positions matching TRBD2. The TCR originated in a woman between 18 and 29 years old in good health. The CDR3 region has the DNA TGCAGTGCTAGGGCGGGAGTGGGCTCCTACGAGCAGTACTTC. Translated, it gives CSARAGVGSYEQYF.